This is a list of T cell receptor beta chains from one sample in a study of OX40 agonist ivuxolimab in advanced cancers. Here immunoSEQ multiplex PCR was the method, and the copy in TCRdb shows in-frame clones only, minus some. The data contain approximately 74,000 clones, roughly 85% of them singletons. This material consisted of CD4+ or CD8+ T cells sorted from blood, taken in a trial of the OX40 agonist ivuxolimab. These receptors all come from an adult with an advanced solid tumor such as melanoma, head and neck, liver or kidney cancer. The CDR3 runs from the conserved cysteine through the conserved F or W. D genes are given only for firm matches. Rows give clone size only sometimes, using once, few, many, or a class for an expanded clone.

clone size: .; J gene: TRBJ1-2; D gene: .; V gene: TRBV7-2; CDR3 protein: CASSLAWQGSYGYTF; CDR3 DNA: TGTGCCAGCAGCTTAGCGTGGCAGGGCTCGTATGGCTACACCTTC
clone size: .; J gene: TRBJ2-4; D gene: .; V gene: TRBV9; CDR3 protein: CASGLAKNIQYF; CDR3 DNA: TGTGCCAGCGGACTAGCCAAAAACATTCAGTACTTC
clone size: .; J gene: TRBJ2-3; D gene: TRBD2; V gene: TRBV28; CDR3 protein: CASSLVASGDTDTQYF; CDR3 DNA: TGTGCCAGCAGTTTAGTCGCTAGCGGGGACACAGATACGCAGTATTTT
clone size: .; J gene: TRBJ2-7; D gene: .; V gene: TRBV7-5; CDR3 protein: CARGKGTGRYEQYF; CDR3 DNA: TGTGCCAGAGGCAAGGGGACAGGGAGGTACGAGCAGTACTTC
clone size: .; J gene: TRBJ2-7; D gene: .; V gene: TRBV6-6; CDR3 protein: CASSYADIPYEQYF; CDR3 DNA: TGTGCCAGCAGTTACGCCGACATTCCCTACGAGCAGTACTTC
clone size: .; J gene: TRBJ1-2; D gene: .; V gene: TRBV30; CDR3 protein: CAWSMGADYGYTF; CDR3 DNA: TGTGCCTGGAGTATGGGCGCTGACTATGGCTACACCTTC
clone size: .; J gene: TRBJ1-1; D gene: .; V gene: TRBV7-2; CDR3 protein: CASSSTSGSTEAFF; CDR3 DNA: TGTGCCAGCAGCTCAACGTCCGGGAGCACTGAAGCTTTCTTT
clone size: .; J gene: TRBJ2-5; D gene: .; V gene: TRBV2; CDR3 protein: CASSVPGQETQYF; CDR3 DNA: TGTGCCAGCAGTGTGCCGGGACAAGAGACCCAGTACTTC
clone size: .; J gene: TRBJ2-1; D gene: TRBD2; V gene: TRBV6-4; CDR3 protein: CASSGLAGGRSSYNEQFF; CDR3 DNA: TGTGCCAGCAGTGGTCTAGCGGGAGGCCGAAGCTCCTACAATGAGCAGTTCTTC
clone size: .; J gene: TRBJ2-1; D gene: TRBD2; V gene: TRBV18; CDR3 protein: CASSPSSGRGKFF; CDR3 DNA: TGTGCCAGCTCACCCTCTAGCGGGAGAGGGAAGTTCTTC
clone size: once; J gene: TRBJ1-1; D gene: .; V gene: TRBV5-1; CDR3 protein: CASSLGVWAFF; CDR3 DNA: TGCGCCAGCAGCTTGGGAGTGTGGGCTTTCTTT
clone size: few; J gene: TRBJ2-3; D gene: .; V gene: TRBV7-2; CDR3 protein: CASSFLQGDTQYF; CDR3 DNA: TGTGCCAGCAGCTTTCTTCAGGGAGATACGCAGTATTTT
clone size: .; J gene: TRBJ2-2; D gene: TRBD1; V gene: TRBV19; CDR3 protein: CASRSGQGTGELFF; CDR3 DNA: TGTGCCAGTAGATCGGGACAGGGGACCGGGGAGCTGTTTTTT
clone size: .; J gene: TRBJ2-1; D gene: .; V gene: TRBV7-9; CDR3 protein: CASSLELLYNEQFF; CDR3 DNA: TGTGCCAGCAGCTTAGAATTGTTGTACAATGAGCAGTTCTTC
clone size: .; J gene: TRBJ2-3; D gene: TRBD2; V gene: TRBV18; CDR3 protein: CASSSIAGGGTDTQYF; CDR3 DNA: TGTGCCAGCTCATCAATAGCGGGGGGGGGCACAGATACGCAGTATTTT
clone size: .; J gene: TRBJ1-2; D gene: .; V gene: TRBV6-6; CDR3 protein: CASSPGGTIYGYTF; CDR3 DNA: TGTGCCAGCTCCCCGGGGGGGACAATCTATGGCTACACCTTC
clone size: .; J gene: TRBJ1-1; D gene: .; V gene: TRBV15; CDR3 protein: CATSLRDPPEAFF; CDR3 DNA: TGTGCCACCAGCCTCAGGGACCCCCCTGAAGCTTTCTTT
clone size: few; J gene: TRBJ2-4; D gene: .; V gene: TRBV9; CDR3 protein: CASSDEGGRWNIQYF; CDR3 DNA: TGTGCCAGCAGCGACGAAGGGGGGCGGTGGAACATTCAGTACTTC
clone size: few; J gene: TRBJ1-1; D gene: .; V gene: TRBV6-5; CDR3 protein: CASSYLGRPTLEAFF; CDR3 DNA: TGTGCCAGCAGTTACCTCGGCAGACCCACACTTGAAGCTTTCTTT
clone size: .; J gene: TRBJ2-3; D gene: TRBD2; V gene: TRBV5-4; CDR3 protein: CASSLAPTSPTDTQYF; CDR3 DNA: TGTGCCAGCAGCTTGGCCCCGACTAGCCCCACAGATACGCAGTATTTT